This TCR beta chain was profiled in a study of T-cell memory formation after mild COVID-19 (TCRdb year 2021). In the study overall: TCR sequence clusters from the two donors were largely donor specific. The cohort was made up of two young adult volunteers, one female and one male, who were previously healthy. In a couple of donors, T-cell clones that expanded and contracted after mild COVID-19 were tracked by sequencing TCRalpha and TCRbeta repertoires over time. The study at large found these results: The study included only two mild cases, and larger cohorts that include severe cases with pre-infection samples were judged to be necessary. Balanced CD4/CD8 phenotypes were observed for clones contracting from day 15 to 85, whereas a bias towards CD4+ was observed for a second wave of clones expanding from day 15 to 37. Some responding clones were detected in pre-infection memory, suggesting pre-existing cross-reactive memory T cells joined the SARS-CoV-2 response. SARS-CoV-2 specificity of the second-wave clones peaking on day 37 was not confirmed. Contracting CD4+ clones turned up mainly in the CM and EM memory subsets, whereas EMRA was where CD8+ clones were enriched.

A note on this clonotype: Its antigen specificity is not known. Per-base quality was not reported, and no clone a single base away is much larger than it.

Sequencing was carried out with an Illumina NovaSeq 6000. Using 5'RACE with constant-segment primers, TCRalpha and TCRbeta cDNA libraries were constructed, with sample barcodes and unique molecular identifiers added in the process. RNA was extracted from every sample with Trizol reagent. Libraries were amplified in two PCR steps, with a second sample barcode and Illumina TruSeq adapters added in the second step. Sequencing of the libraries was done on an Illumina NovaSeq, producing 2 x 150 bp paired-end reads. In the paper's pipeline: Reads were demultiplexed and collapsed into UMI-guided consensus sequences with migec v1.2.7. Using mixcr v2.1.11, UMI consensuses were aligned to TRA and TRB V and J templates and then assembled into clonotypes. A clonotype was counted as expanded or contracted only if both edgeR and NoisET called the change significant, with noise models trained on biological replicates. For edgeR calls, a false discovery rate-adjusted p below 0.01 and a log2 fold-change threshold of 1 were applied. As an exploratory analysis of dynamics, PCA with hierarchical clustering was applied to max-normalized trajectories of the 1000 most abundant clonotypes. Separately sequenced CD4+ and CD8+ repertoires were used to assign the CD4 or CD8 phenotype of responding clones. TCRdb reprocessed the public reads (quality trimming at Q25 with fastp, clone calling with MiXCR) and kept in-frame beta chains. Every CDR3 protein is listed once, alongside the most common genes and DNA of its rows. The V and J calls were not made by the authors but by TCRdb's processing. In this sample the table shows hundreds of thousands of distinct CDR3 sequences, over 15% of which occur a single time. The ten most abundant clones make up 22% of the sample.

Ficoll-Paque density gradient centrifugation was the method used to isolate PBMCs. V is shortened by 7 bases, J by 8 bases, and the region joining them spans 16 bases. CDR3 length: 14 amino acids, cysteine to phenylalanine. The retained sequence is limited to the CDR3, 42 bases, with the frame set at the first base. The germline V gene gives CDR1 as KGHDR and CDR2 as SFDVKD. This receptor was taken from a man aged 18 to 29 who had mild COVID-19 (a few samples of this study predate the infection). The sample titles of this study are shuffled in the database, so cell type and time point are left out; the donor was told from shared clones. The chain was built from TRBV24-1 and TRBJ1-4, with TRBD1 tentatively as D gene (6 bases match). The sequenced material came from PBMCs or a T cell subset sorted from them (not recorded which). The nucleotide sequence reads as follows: TGTGCCACCAGCACCGGGACAACCGGCGAAAAACTGTTTTTT. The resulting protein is CATSTGTTGEKLFF.